Listed here are 8 T cell receptor beta chains from one sample, sequenced in a study of CD8 T cells in Susac syndrome. The RNA, about 0.5 to 1 ug, was put through reverse transcription using random hexamers. TCRdb processed the immunoSEQ multiplex PCR reads anew with MiXCR; each CDR3 protein has one entry. The sample lists about 300,000 distinct CDR3 sequences, approximately 91% seen once, with more than 0.15% in the top ten. Specimen: CD8+ T cells from PBMCs. Every receptor here comes from a human donor with multiple sclerosis.

The chain employs TRBV6-2 or TRBV6-3 and TRBJ2-1, with D possibly matching TRBD2 (5 bases). Trimming removed 6 bases from V and 0 bases from J, with 12 bases in between. The CDR3 contains 15 residues. CDR1 is MNHEY, CDR2 SVGEGT, per germline. DNA of the CDR3: TGTGCCAGCAGCCCATATGAGGGCTCCTACAATGAGCAGTTCTTC. Amino acid sequence: CASSPYEGSYNEQFF.

This chain connects TRBV7-6 to TRBJ2-3; the D gene is possibly TRBD1 (5 bases). The germline V and J ends were trimmed by 3 bases and 2 bases, with 12 bases remaining between them. Germline V gene lookup returns CDR1 SGHVS and CDR2 FNYEAQ. The CDR3 covers 15 residues. CDR3 in DNA: TGTGCCAGCAGCTTCAGGGAACCTTACACAGATACGCAGTATTTT. Its translation: CASSFREPYTDTQYF.

The chain is built from TRBV14 and TRBJ1-1, with D hard to call. Germline lookup yields CDR1 SGHDN and CDR2 FVKESK. The CDR3 extends over 13 amino acids. Deletions cut 1 base from V and 0 bases from J, with 3 bases between. In DNA, the CDR3 is TGTGCCAGCAGCCAAGCCATGAACACTGAAGCTTTCTTT. Its protein product is CASSQAMNTEAFF.

The gene calls are TRBV20-1 and TRBJ2-7; D might be TRBD2 (6 bases). V lost 6 bases and J 2 bases, leaving 14 bases between the germline ends. CDR1 is DFQATT and CDR2 is SNEGSKA in the germline V gene (reference sequence). The CDR3 has 13 residues. The CDR3 DNA follows: TGCAGTGCGATAGGGGACTCACCCTACGAGCAGTACTTC. The encoded protein is CSAIGDSPYEQYF.

J is TRBJ2-7 and V is TRBV5-4, with TRBD2 matching over 14 bases. Germline V lookup: CDR1 SGHNT, CDR2 YYREEE (reference sequence). This CDR3 is built from 16 residues. V trimming: 3 bases; J trimming: 2 bases; junction bases outside the gene matches: 4. The CDR3 DNA follows: TGTGCCAGCAGCTACTGGACTAGCGGGAGGCCCTACGAGCAGTACTTC. Its protein is CASSYWTSGRPYEQYF.

The CDR3 spells CASSGAGGPGGELFF. The CDR3 DNA follows: TGTGCCAGCAGCGGAGCGGGAGGGCCAGGCGGGGAGCTGTTTTTT. The chain couples TRBV9 to TRBJ2-2; 10 bases line up with TRBD2. V dropped 3 bases and J dropped 7; count of bases not matched to a gene: 6. Per the germline V gene, CDR1 is SGDLS and CDR2 is YYNGEE. The CDR3 covers 15 residues.

J is TRBJ2-4 and V is TRBV27; 10 bases align to TRBD2. V lost 6 bases, J lost 6 bases, and 5 bases stayed unmatched. Per the germline V gene, CDR1 is MNHEY and CDR2 is SMNVEV (reference sequence). The CDR3 consists of 14 residues. CDR3 sequence reads: CASSSGLAVNIQYF. The CDR3, as DNA: TGTGCCAGCAGCTCCGGACTAGCGGTAAACATTCAGTACTTC.

J is TRBJ2-7 and V is TRBV14; 9 bases map to TRBD1. The CDR3 extends over 17 amino acids. V dropped 0 bases and J dropped 3; count of bases not matched to a gene: 9. Germline V lookup: CDR1 SGHDN, CDR2 FVKESK. Here the CDR3 DNA reads TGTGCCAGCAGCCAAGATCACGGGACAGGGCCAGGCTACGAGCAGTACTTC. This gives the protein CASSQDHGTGPGYEQYF.